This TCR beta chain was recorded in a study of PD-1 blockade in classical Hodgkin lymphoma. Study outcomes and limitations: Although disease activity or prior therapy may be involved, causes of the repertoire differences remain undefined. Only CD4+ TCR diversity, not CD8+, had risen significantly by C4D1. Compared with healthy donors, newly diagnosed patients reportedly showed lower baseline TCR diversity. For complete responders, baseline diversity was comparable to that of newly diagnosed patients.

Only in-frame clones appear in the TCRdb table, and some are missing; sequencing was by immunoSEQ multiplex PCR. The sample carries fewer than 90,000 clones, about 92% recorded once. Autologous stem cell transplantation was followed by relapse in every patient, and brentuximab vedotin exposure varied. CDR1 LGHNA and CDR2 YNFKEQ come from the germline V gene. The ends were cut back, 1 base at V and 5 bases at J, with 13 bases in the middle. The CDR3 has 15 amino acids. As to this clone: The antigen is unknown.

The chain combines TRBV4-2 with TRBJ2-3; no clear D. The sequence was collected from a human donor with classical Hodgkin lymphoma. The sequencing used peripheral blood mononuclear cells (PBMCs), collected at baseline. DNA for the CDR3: TGTGCCAGCAGCCAAGTATGGGTAACCTTAGATACGCAGTATTTT. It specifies CASSQVWVTLDTQYF.